This T cell receptor beta chain was recovered during a study of cytotoxic CD8 clonotypes in ibrutinib-treated CLL. About the research overall: The sample average was about 260,000 productive templates and tens of thousands of productive rearrangements.

This table comes from immunoSEQ multiplex PCR, and its TCRdb copy is limited to in-frame clones, with some not included. The top ten clones hold over 5.5% of a sample with some 200,000 clones, 70% of them seen once. Here the sequenced sample was PBMCs, taken after 12 months of ibrutinib treatment. This clonotype was sampled from a human donor with chronic lymphocytic leukemia.

The CDR3 DNA is TGTGCCAGCAGCCCGGGGACCGCCCATGGAAACACCATATATTTT. Translation: CASSPGTAHGNTIYF. This rearrangement joins TRBV7-3 to TRBJ1-3, with D tentatively TRBD1 (5 bases). CDR3 length: 15 residues. Germline V gene lookup returns CDR1 SGHTA and CDR2 FQGTGA. Trimming pared 5 bases from V and 3 bases from J, leaving 14 bases between.